Sequencing of this T cell receptor (beta chain) was carried out in a study of PD-L1 blockade in urothelial cancer (dated by TCRdb to 2016 to 2017). Context from the whole study: Every patient began therapy at some point between 2014 and 2015 and was given atezolizumab 1,200 mg intravenously every 3 weeks. Blood samples gave median yields of roughly 150,000 T cells and 80,000 or so unique TCRs, along with a median clonality of 0.080. Pretreatment tumor samples, along with matched peripheral blood collected serially before and after atezolizumab treatment, underwent TCR sequencing. About 90% of the 29 patients were males with bladder-origin urothelial cancer, and about 65% of the roughly 30 reported a prior smoking history. Blood samples were analyzed 3 weeks after the start of treatment (second dose) and 6 weeks after the start of treatment. Pretreatment blood TCR-seq was available for about 27 patients, at least one posttreatment blood collection was obtained for 25 or so patients, and tumor TCR-seq was available for 25 or so patients. Patients had an ECOG performance status of 0 or 1 and had received between 0 and 3 prior chemotherapy regimens. In the same patients, pretreatment tumors underwent whole exome sequencing and RNA sequencing in addition to TCR sequencing. Durable clinical benefit meant progression-free survival longer than 6 months, and TCR features were also tested against progression-free and overall survival. Durable clinical benefit was achieved by nine patients and was not achieved by 20 patients. An exploratory multi-omic analysis was conducted of the somatic, immune and clinical correlates of response to PD-L1 blockade with atezolizumab in urothelial cancer. Broader findings and caveats from the paper: Improved progression-free and overall survival was associated with having pretreatment peripheral blood TCR clonality below the median. Small sample size (n ≈ 29) and many exploratory analyses mean the results are intended to be hypothesis-generating. At 3 weeks after the start of treatment, tumor-associated TCR clones in peripheral blood had expanded more in patients with durable benefit (n of about 20, p = 0.022).

The time point label for this specimen denotes: pretreatment peripheral blood. A total of under 35 patients with locally advanced or metastatic urothelial carcinoma, treated at Memorial Sloan Kettering on a trial protocol, made up the cohort. Peripheral blood mononuclear cells were collected pretreatment and during treatment, with between 1 and 8 total time points per patient. The Qiagen DNeasy Blood extraction kit was used to purify genomic DNA from total PBMCs and tumor samples. PBMCs were collected pretreatment and during treatment, and were isolated and stored as previously described. A remark on this clone: No cognate antigen has been identified for it. Base qualities are not provided; no much larger clone lies one nucleotide away.

The CDR3 holds 14 amino acids from the cysteine to the phenylalanine. Just the 42-base CDR3 DNA is kept, in frame starting at base 1. The V end gives up 5 bases and the J end 5 bases, leaving 6 bases in the junction not matched to a gene. The germline V gene yields SNHLY for CDR1 and FYNNEI for CDR2. Each PCR received spiked-in synthetic TCR analog templates so that absolute template abundance could be estimated from read counts. The immunoSEQ assay was used to amplify TCRbeta CDR3 regions from genomic DNA with bias-controlled V and J gene primers. Sequencing of rearranged TCRbeta segments was performed at approximately 20X coverage. Regarding the original processing steps: Clustering was used to correct sequencing errors, and CDR3s were annotated against IMGT so that V, D and J genes could be assigned. Downstream analyses used only productive TCRbeta rearrangements and left out out-of-frame or stop-codon sequences. Clonality was computed as one minus Shannon entropy normalized by the log of the number of unique productive sequences. Fisher's exact test with Benjamini-Hochberg correction, using a cutoff of adjusted p below 0.01, was how clones that differed between time points or between blood and tumor were identified. TCRdb mirrors the immuneACCESS table, restricted to in-frame sequences. Some clones are absent from its copies; in checked studies, under half trace to an unresolved V gene, and the reason for the others is unknown. That table furnishes V, J and clone size, whereas the DNA furnished D and trimming. The sample contains 35,000 to 40,000 clones, around four fifths of them found a single time. 12% to 15% of the sample belongs to the ten largest clones.

This TCR derives from a man older than 75 with urothelial cancer. Sequences were derived from PBMCs, sampled around atezolizumab (anti-PD-L1) treatment. The rearranged chain carries TRBV2 and TRBJ1-5; 7 bases in the junction line up with TRBD1. The DNA reads TGTGCCAGCAGTCTACAGGGGATTTATCAGCCCCAGCATTTT. Its product reads: CASSLQGIYQPQHF.